Below, 21 T cell receptor beta chains from the same sample are listed, as sequenced in a study of cytotoxic CD8 clonotypes in ibrutinib-treated CLL. Clones were sequenced by immunoSEQ multiplex PCR, and TCRdb holds only the in-frame ones, with some missing. In the table there are approximately 140,000 clones, roughly 80% of which are singletons. Source: PBMCs, taken after 12 months of ibrutinib treatment. These TCRs come from a human donor with chronic lymphocytic leukemia.

CDR3 sequence reads: CASSPRAGSGNTQYF. In DNA form, the CDR3 reads TGTGCCAGCAGCCCTCGGGCAGGGAGTGGGAATACGCAGTATTTT. The chain combines TRBV7-9 with TRBJ2-3; D possibly matches TRBD1 or TRBD2 (5 bases each). V lost 5 bases and J lost 7, with 19 bases in between. The CDR3 covers 15 residues. Germline lookup yields CDR1 SEHNR and CDR2 FQNEAQ (reference sequence).

The rearrangement joins TRBV19 to TRBJ1-5, with unresolved D. This CDR3 contains 16 residues. Germline V gene data show CDR1 as LNHDA and CDR2 as SQIVND (reference sequence). The ends were cut back, 7 bases at V and 0 bases at J, with 16 bases in the middle. CDR3 residues: CASTPSGSNSNQPQHF. The CDR3 region has the DNA TGTGCCAGTACCCCGTCGGGCAGCAATAGCAATCAGCCCCAGCATTTT. The complete variable domain, with remaining parts taken from reference TRBV19 and TRBJ1-5, reads DGGITQSPKYLFRKEGQNVTLSCEQNLNHDAMYWYRQDPGQGLRLIYYSQIVNDFQKGDIAEGYSVSREKKESFPLTVTSAQKNPTAFYLCASTPSGSNSNQPQHFGDGTRLSIL.

The chain has TRBV19 and TRBJ2-3; D not resolved. The CDR3 runs 15 residues. Trimming pared 3 bases from V and 2 bases from J, leaving 12 bases between. The germline gives CDR1 LNHDA, CDR2 SQIVND (reference sequence). The CDR3 loop reads CASSISSSYTDTQYF. The CDR3 DNA reads as TGTGCCAGTAGTATCAGCAGTTCTTACACAGATACGCAGTATTTT.

The chain combines TRBV5-1 with TRBJ1-6; no clear D gene. The CDR3 is 18 amino acids. Looked up from germline, CDR1 is SGHRS and CDR2 is YFSETQ. V lost 0 bases to trimming and J lost 1 base, with 14 bases between them. The CDR3 DNA reads as TGCGCCAGCAGCTTGGTACCCGGGGATGAATCCTATAATTCACCCCTCCACTTT. It is translated as CASSLVPGDESYNSPLHF. Combining the CDR3 with reference TRBV5-1 and TRBJ1-6 gives the whole variable domain KAGVTQTPRYLIKTRGQQVTLSCSPISGHRSVSWYQQTPGQGLQFLFEYFSETQRNKGNFPGRFSGRQFSNSRSEMNVSTLELGDSALYLCASSLVPGDESYNSPLHFGNGTRLTVT.

J is TRBJ2-7 and V is TRBV19; the D is unclear. This CDR3 has 12 residues. In germline, CDR1 is LNHDA, CDR2 SQIVND (reference sequence). Trimming cost V 3 bases and J 4 bases, with 7 bases left between them. The CDR3 here is CASSMNRYEQYF. The CDR3 DNA sequence: TGTGCCAGTAGTATGAACAGATACGAGCAGTACTTC.

This clone was detected only once. This sequence joins TRBV7-3 and TRBJ2-1; D is undetermined. V was clipped by 4 bases and J by 3 bases, with 7 bases between them. CDR1 and CDR2 (germline): SGHTA, FQGTGA. The CDR3 has 13 amino acids. CDR3: CASSSGNYNEQFF. The CDR3 coding sequence is TGTGCCAGCAGCTCGGGTAACTACAATGAGCAGTTCTTC.

This rearrangement joins TRBV25-1 to TRBJ1-1; the match to TRBD1 covers 7 bases. The germline V gene has CDR1 MGHDK and CDR2 SYGVNS. J lost 5 bases, V lost 6 bases, and 9 bases had no gene match. CDR3 size: 14 residues. CDR3 bases: TGTGCCAGCAGCCTGACAGGGTTGGGGACTGAAGCTTTCTTT. The encoded protein is CASSLTGLGTEAFF.

The V call is TRBV5-1, the J call TRBJ1-4; 9 bases match TRBD1. The junction had 5 bases not matched to a gene; V was cut back by 1 base and J by 7 bases. This CDR3 spans 15 amino acids. Germline V gene data show CDR1 as SGHRS and CDR2 as YFSETQ. DNA of the CDR3: TGCGCCAGCAGCTTGACACAGGGGGCGCGTGAAAAACTGTTTTTT. Its translation: CASSLTQGAREKLFF.

V and J are TRBV4-1 and TRBJ1-1, with 10 bases matching TRBD1. Trimming took 2 bases from V and 5 from J; bases not matched to a gene: 2. This CDR3 comprises 14 residues. Germline V CDR1 and CDR2: MGHRA, YSYEKL. The CDR3 loop is CASSQQDRGTEAFF. For the CDR3, the DNA is TGCGCCAGCAGCCAACAGGACAGGGGGACTGAAGCTTTCTTT.

This clone has a handful of counts. The chain recombines TRBV18 with TRBJ1-5, with D possibly matching TRBD1 (5 bases). This CDR3 is 15 amino acids long. Germline CDR1 KGHSH, CDR2 LQKENI. Trimming took 4 bases from V and 5 from J, leaving 15 bases between them. In nucleotides, the CDR3 is TGTGCCAGCTCACAAGACAGTCTATATTATCAGCCCCAGCATTTT. This gives the protein CASSQDSLYYQPQHF.

The gene calls are TRBV28 and TRBJ2-3; TRBD2 agrees at 9 bases. Germline CDR1 reads MDHEN; CDR2 reads SYDVKM. The V segment lost 5 bases and the J segment 14 bases; nucleotides outside the gene matches: 8. This CDR3 is built from 12 residues. CDR3 sequence reads: CASSEAAGGRYF. CDR3 nucleotide sequence: TGTGCCAGCAGTGAAGCCGCGGGGGGGCGGTATTTT.

This chain uses TRBV6-5 with TRBJ1-2; D is perhaps TRBD1 (5 bases). Trimming took off 0 bases at V and 2 bases at J, with 10 bases between the two ends. Germline V gives CDR1 MNHEY, CDR2 SVGAGI. The CDR3 runs to 15 residues. CDR3 residues: CASSYSGRANYGYTF. The CDR3 nucleotides are TGTGCCAGCAGTTACTCGGGCAGGGCCAACTATGGCTACACCTTC.

The gene calls are TRBV5-1 and TRBJ2-5; D gene unclear. This CDR3 region has 12 residues. Trimming shortened V by 4 bases and J by 7 bases, and 11 bases separated the two germline ends. Germline values: CDR1 SGHRS, CDR2 YFSETQ. Written as DNA, the CDR3 is TGCGCCAGCAGCGCCGATTATACGACCCAGTACTTC. Translation: CASSADYTTQYF.

CDR3 region: CAMGDRRYEQYF. Written as DNA, the CDR3 is TGTGCCATGGGCGACAGGCGGTACGAGCAGTACTTC. The rearrangement joins TRBV10-3 to TRBJ2-7, with D maybe TRBD1 (6 bases). V gave up 9 bases and J gave up 4 bases, with 13 bases separating them. CDR1 ENHRY and CDR2 SYGVKD come from the germline V gene. This CDR3 contains 12 residues.

This clone was counted between two and nine times. The genes are TRBV18 and TRBJ1-1; perhaps TRBD1 as D (5 bases). V lost 3 bases and J lost 0, with 8 bases in between. The CDR3 is 14 amino acids. Germline V gene sequence: CDR1 KGHSH, CDR2 LQKENI. CDR3 region: CASSPQGLNTEAFF. In DNA form, the CDR3 reads TGTGCCAGCTCACCTCAGGGTTTGAACACTGAAGCTTTCTTT.

This sequence joins TRBV27 and TRBJ2-7; the D call may be TRBD1 or TRBD2 (5 bases each). Germline V CDR1 and CDR2: MNHEY, SMNVEV (reference sequence). This CDR3 spans 13 amino acids. Trimming took off 5 bases at V and 0 bases at J, with 8 bases between the two ends. CDR3 DNA: TGTGCCAGCAGTCTGGGACGCTCCTACGAGCAGTACTTC. Its translation: CASSLGRSYEQYF.

Of note for this clone: A read error may produce the germline difference seen at one junction end. J is TRBJ2-2 and V is TRBV7-7, with D tentatively TRBD1 (5 bases). This CDR3 contains 18 residues. Germline V gene lookup returns CDR1 SSHAT and CDR2 FNYEAQ (reference sequence). This CDR3 is CASSSKEPQGWGTGELFF. For the CDR3, the DNA is TGTGCTAGCAGTTCGAAAGAACCGCAGGGTTGGGGCACCGGGGAGCTGTTTTTT.

CDR3 nucleotides: TGTGCCAGCCACAGGAGGGGCAGGGAGGGTATGGATGAGCAGTTCTTC. It encodes CASHRRGREGMDEQFF. The chain carries TRBV28 and TRBJ2-1; 7 bases line up with TRBD2. V was clipped by 8 bases and J by 8 bases; unmatched bases: 18. Germline CDR1 reads MDHEN; CDR2 reads SYDVKM. The CDR3 consists of 16 residues.

For the CDR3, the DNA is TGTGCCAGCCTGGCCGGGACAGGGAATTCACCCCTCCACTTT. Amino acids: CASLAGTGNSPLHF. The chain has TRBV2 and TRBJ1-6; 9 nucleotides line up with TRBD1. Germline V gives CDR1 SNHLY, CDR2 FYNNEI. This CDR3 is 14 amino acids long. The V segment lost 8 bases and the J segment 7 bases; nucleotides outside the gene matches: 6.

This rearrangement joins TRBV7-9 to TRBJ2-6; D is unresolved. The CDR3 contains 16 residues. Germline V gives CDR1 SEHNR, CDR2 FQNEAQ (reference sequence). With 0 bases removed from V and 0 bases from J, the gap between germline ends came to 6 bases. CDR3 sequence (DNA): TGTGCCAGCAGCTTAGCGCGGTTCTCTGGGGCCAACGTCCTGACTTTC. It is translated as CASSLARFSGANVLTF.

Note on this clone: Other nucleotide sequences in the sample specify the same CDR3. V gene TRBV6-1 combines with J gene TRBJ2-7; no clear D. Trimming stripped 0 bases from V and 5 bases from J, with 8 bases between. In germline, CDR1 is MNHNS, CDR2 SASEGT. This CDR3 contains 13 residues. The CDR3 DNA follows: TGTGCCAGCAGTGAAGCGCGCGGCGACGAGCAGTACTTC. Translation gives CASSEARGDEQYF.